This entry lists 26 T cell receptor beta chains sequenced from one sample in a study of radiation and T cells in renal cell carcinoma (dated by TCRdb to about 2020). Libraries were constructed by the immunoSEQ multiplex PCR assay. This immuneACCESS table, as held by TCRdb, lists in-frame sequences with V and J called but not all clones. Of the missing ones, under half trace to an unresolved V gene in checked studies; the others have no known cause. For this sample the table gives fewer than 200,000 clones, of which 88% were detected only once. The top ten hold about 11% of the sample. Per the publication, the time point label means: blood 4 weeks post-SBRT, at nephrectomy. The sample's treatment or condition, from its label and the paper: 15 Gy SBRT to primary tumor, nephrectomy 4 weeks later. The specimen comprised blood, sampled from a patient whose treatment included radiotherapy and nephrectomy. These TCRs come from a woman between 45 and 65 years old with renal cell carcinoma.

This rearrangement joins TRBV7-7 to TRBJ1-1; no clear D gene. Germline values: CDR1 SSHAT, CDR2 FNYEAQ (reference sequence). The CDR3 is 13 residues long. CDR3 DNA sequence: TGTGCTACAAGGAAGAACATGAACACTGAAGCTTTCTTT. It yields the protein CATRKNMNTEAFF. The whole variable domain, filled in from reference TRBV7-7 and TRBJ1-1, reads GAGVSQSPRYKVTKRGQDVTLRCDPISSHATLYWYQQALGQGPEFLTYFNYEAQPDKSGLPSDRFSAERPEGSISTLTIQRTEQRDSAMYRCATRKNMNTEAFFGQGTRLTVV.

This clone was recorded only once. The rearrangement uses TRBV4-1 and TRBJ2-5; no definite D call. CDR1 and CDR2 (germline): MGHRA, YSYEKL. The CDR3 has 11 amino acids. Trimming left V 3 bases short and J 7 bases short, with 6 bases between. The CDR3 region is CASSQAGTQYF. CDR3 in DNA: TGCGCCAGCAGCCAGGCCGGGACCCAGTACTTC.

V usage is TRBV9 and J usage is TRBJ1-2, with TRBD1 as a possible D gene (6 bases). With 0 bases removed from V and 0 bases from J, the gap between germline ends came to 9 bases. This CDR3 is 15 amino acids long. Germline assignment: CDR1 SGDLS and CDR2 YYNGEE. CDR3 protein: CASSVEGTSNYGYTF. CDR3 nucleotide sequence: TGTGCCAGCAGCGTAGAAGGGACATCTAACTATGGCTACACCTTC.

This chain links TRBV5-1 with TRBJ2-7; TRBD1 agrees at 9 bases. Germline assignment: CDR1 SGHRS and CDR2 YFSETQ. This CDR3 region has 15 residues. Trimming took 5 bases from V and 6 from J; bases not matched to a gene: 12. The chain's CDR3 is CASSRIQGALGEQYF. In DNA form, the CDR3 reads TGCGCCAGCAGTCGGATACAGGGGGCATTGGGCGAGCAGTACTTC. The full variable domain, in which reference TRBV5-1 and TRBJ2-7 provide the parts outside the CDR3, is KAGVTQTPRYLIKTRGQQVTLSCSPISGHRSVSWYQQTPGQGLQFLFEYFSETQRNKGNFPGRFSGRQFSNSRSEMNVSTLELGDSALYLCASSRIQGALGEQYFGPGTRLTVT.

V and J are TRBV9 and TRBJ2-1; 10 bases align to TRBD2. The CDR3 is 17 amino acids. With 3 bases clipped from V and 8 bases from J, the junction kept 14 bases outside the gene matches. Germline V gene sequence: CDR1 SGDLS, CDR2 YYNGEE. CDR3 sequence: CASSEALLTSGADEQFF. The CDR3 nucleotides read TGTGCCAGCAGCGAGGCCCTCCTTACTAGCGGGGCGGATGAGCAGTTCTTC.

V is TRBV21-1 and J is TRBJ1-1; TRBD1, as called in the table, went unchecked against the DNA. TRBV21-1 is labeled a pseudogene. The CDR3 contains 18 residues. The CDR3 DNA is TGTGCCAGCAGCAAAGCGAGGGGACAGGGCCGCATGAACACTGAAGCTTTCTTT. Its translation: CASSKARGQGRMNTEAFF.

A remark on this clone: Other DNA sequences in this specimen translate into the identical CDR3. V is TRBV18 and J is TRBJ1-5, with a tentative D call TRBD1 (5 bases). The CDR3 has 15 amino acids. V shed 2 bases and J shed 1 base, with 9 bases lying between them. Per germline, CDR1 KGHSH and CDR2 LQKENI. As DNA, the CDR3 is TGTGCCAGCTCACCAGGCAGGGTGAGCAATCAGCCCCAGCATTTT. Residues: CASSPGRVSNQPQHF.

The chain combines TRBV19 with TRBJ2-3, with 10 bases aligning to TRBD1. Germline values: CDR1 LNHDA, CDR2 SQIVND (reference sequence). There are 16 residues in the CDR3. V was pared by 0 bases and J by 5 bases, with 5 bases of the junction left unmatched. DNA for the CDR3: TGTGCCAGTAGTATAGATGACAGGGGGCTGGGAGATACGCAGTATTTT. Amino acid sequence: CASSIDDRGLGDTQYF.

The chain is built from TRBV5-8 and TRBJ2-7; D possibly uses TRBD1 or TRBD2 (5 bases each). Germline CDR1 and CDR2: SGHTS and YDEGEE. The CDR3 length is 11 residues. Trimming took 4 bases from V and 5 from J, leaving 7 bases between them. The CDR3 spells CASSRGDEQYF. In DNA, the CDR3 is TGTGCCAGCAGCCGGGGCGACGAGCAGTACTTC.

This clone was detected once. The CDR3 loop reads CASSALGLLRETQYF. CDR3 nucleotide sequence: TGTGCCAGCAGTGCCCTGGGACTACTCAGAGAGACCCAGTACTTC. J is TRBJ2-5 and V is TRBV6-1, with 7 bases lining up with TRBD2. The CDR3 has 15 residues. V lost 4 bases and J lost 4; bases outside the gene matches: 9. CDR1 MNHNS and CDR2 SASEGT come from the germline V gene.

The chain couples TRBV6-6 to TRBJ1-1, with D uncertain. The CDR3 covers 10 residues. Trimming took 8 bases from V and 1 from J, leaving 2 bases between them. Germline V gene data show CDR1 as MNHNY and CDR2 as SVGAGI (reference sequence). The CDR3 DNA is TGTGCCAGCCGGAACACTGAAGCTTTCTTT. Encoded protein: CASRNTEAFF.

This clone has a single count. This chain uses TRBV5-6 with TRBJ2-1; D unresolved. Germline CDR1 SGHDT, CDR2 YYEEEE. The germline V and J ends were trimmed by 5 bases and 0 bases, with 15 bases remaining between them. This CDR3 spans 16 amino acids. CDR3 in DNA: TGTGCCAGCAGGGCACTGGGCCTTAGCTCCTACAATGAGCAGTTCTTC. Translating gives CASRALGLSSYNEQFF.

The CDR3 spells CANSLAGGYNEQFF. The CDR3 coding sequence is TGTGCCAACTCACTAGCGGGGGGCTACAATGAGCAGTTCTTC. The gene calls are TRBV5-8 and TRBJ2-1; 12 nucleotides align to TRBD2. Germline CDR1 is SGHTS and CDR2 is YDEGEE. Germline trimming cut 9 bases from V and 3 bases from J; bases unmatched to any gene: 4. The CDR3 sequence is 14 residues long.

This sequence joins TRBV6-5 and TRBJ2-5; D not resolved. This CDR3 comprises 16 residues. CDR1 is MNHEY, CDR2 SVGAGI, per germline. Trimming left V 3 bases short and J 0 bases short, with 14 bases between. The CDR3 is CASSYSPVPYQETQYF. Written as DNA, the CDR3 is TGTGCCAGCAGTTATTCCCCCGTCCCGTACCAAGAGACCCAGTACTTC.

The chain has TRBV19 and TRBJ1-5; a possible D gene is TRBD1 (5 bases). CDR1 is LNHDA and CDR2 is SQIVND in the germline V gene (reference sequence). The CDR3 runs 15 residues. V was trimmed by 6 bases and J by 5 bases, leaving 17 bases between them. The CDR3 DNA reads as TGTGCCAGTAGACCCCCCTGGGGGAGAGATCAGCCCCAGCATTTT. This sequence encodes CASRPPWGRDQPQHF.

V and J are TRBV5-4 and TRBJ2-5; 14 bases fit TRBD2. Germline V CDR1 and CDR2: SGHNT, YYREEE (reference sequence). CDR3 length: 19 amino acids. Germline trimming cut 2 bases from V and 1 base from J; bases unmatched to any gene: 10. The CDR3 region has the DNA TGTGCCAGCAGCTTAGAAGGCGGACTAGCGGGGGGACGCCAAGAGACCCAGTACTTC. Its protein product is CASSLEGGLAGGRQETQYF. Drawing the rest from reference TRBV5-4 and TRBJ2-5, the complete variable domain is ETGVTQSPTHLIKTRGQQVTLRCSSQSGHNTVSWYQQALGQGPQFIFQYYREEENGRGNFPPRFSGLQFPNYSSELNVNALELDDSALYLCASSLEGGLAGGRQETQYFGPGTRLLVL.

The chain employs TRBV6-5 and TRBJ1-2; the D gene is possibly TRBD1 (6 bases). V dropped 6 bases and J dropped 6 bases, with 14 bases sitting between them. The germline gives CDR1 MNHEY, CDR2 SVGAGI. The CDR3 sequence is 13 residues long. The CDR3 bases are TGTGCCAGCAGCGAACAGGGTCCGGATGGCTACACCTTC. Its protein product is CASSEQGPDGYTF.

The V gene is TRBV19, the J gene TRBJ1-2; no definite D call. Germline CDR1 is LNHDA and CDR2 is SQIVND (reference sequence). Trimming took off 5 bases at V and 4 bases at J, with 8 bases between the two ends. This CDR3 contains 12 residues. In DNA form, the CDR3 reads TGTGCCAGTAGTGGAGAGGTCTATGGCTACACCTTC. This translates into CASSGEVYGYTF.

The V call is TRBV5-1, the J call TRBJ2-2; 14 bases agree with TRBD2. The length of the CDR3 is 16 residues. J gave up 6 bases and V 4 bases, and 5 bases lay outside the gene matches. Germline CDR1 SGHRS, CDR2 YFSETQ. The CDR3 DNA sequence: TGCGCCAGCAGCCGCGAGGGACTAGCGGGGGCCGGGGAGCTGTTTTTT. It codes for CASSREGLAGAGELFF.

The CDR3 nucleotides are TGTGCCAGCCATTACTTAATAGACTCCTACGAGCAGTACTTC. Amino acids: CASHYLIDSYEQYF. The chain uses TRBV6-6 and TRBJ2-7; no reliable D call. The germline CDR1 and CDR2 sequences are MNHNY and SVGAGI (reference sequence). This CDR3 contains 14 residues. The V gene lost 8 bases and the J gene lost 0 bases, with 14 bases spanning the gap.

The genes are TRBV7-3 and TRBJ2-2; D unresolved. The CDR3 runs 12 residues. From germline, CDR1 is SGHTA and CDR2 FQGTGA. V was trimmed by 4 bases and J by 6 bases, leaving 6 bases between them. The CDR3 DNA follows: TGTGCCAGCAGCTCTCCCCCCGGGGAGCTGTTTTTT. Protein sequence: CASSSPPGELFF.

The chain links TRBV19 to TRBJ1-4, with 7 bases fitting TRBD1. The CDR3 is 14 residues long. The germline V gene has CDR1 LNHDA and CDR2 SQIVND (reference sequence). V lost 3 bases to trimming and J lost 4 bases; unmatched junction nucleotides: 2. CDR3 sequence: CASSITGVNEKLFF. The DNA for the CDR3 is TGTGCCAGTAGTATCACAGGGGTTAATGAAAAACTGTTTTTT.

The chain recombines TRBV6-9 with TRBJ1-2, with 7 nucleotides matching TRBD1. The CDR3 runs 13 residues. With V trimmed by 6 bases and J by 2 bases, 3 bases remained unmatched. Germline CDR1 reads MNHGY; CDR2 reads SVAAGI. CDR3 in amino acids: CASRNRGNYGYTF. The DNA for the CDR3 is TGTGCCAGCAGGAACAGGGGAAACTATGGCTACACCTTC.

DNA of the CDR3: TGTGCCAGCAGCTTATTACGGCAAGAGACCCAGTACTTC. Its protein is CASSLLRQETQYF. This chain connects TRBV13 to TRBJ2-5, with D hard to call. Trimming cost V 2 bases and J 2 bases, with 6 bases left between them. The CDR3 sequence is 13 residues long. Germline V gene sequence: CDR1 PRHDT, CDR2 FYEKMQ (reference sequence).

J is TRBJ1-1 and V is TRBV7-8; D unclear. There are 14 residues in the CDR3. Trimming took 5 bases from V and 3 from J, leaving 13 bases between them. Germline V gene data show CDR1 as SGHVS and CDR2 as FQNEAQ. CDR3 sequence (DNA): TGTGCCAGCAGCCAAGGGTCAGAATACACTGAAGCTTTCTTT. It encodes CASSQGSEYTEAFF.

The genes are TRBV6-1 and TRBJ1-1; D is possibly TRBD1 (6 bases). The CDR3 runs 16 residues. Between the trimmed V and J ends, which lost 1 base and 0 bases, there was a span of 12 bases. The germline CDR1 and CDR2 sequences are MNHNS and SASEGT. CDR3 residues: CASSEVLGALNTEAFF. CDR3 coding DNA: TGTGCCAGCAGTGAAGTTTTGGGGGCCTTGAACACTGAAGCTTTCTTT.